These 11 T cell receptor beta chains were sequenced from one sample in a study of T-cell reconstitution after alpha-beta-depleted transplantation in children. TCRbeta library construction was performed incorporating unique molecular identifiers. TCRdb reprocessed the PCR reads with MiXCR, giving one entry per CDR3 protein. Of about 470,000 distinct CDR3 sequences in the sample, 43% were seen once. Source: PBMCs, taken before TCRalphabeta/CD19-depleted stem cell transplant. Receptors originate from a girl aged 2 to 9 with aplastic anemia, due to receive a stem cell transplant.

This clonotype has at least ten counts. V gene TRBV5-1 combines with J gene TRBJ1-4; possible D gene TRBD1, 5 bases. V lost 0 bases and J lost 7, with 22 bases in between. CDR1 and CDR2 from the germline V gene are SGHRS and YFSETQ. This CDR3 spans 18 amino acids. In DNA form, the CDR3 reads TGCGCCAGCAGCTTGGATTCTCAGGGAAGAGGAACCCGTGAAAAACTGTTTTTT. Translation: CASSLDSQGRGTREKLFF.

This clonotype came up a few times. This chain uses TRBV18 with TRBJ2-1; D remains ambiguous. V was clipped by 3 bases and J by 7 bases, with 10 bases between them. The germline CDR1 and CDR2 sequences are KGHSH and LQKENI. This CDR3 is built from 13 residues. The CDR3 DNA reads as TGTGCCAGCTCACCGCGGACCACAAATGAGCAGTTCTTC. Translated, it gives CASSPRTTNEQFF.

This rearrangement joins TRBV20-1 to TRBJ2-1; 12 nucleotides line up with TRBD2. The CDR3 covers 19 residues. The V segment lost 3 bases and the J segment 2 bases; nucleotides outside the gene matches: 14. The V gene's germline CDR1 is DFQATT and CDR2 SNEGSKA (reference sequence). CDR3 loop: CSARGGLAGSFVPYNEQFF. CDR3 DNA sequence: TGCAGTGCTAGGGGGGGACTAGCGGGTTCCTTCGTCCCCTACAATGAGCAGTTCTTC.

The chain links TRBV4-2 to TRBJ2-7; 8 positions match TRBD2. V shed 5 bases, J shed 5 bases, and the junction held 5 bases outside the gene matches. The CDR3 sequence is 13 residues long. Germline CDR1 and CDR2: LGHNA and YNFKEQ. The CDR3 DNA follows: TGTGCCAGCAGCAAGGGACTAGTTAACGAGCAGTACTTC. Its translation: CASSKGLVNEQYF.

This clonotype was picked up many times. V usage is TRBV29-1 and J usage is TRBJ2-3; D remains unclear. The CDR3 consists of 15 residues. Germline CDR1 is SQVTM and CDR2 is ANQGSEA. V dropped 4 bases and J dropped 1 base, with 15 bases sitting between them. This CDR3 is CSVGWDPRRTDTQYF. DNA for the CDR3: TGCAGCGTTGGTTGGGATCCTCGACGCACAGATACGCAGTATTTT.

The chain employs TRBV6-1 and TRBJ1-2; D may be TRBD1 (5 bases). V shed 2 bases and J shed 5 bases, with 12 bases lying between them. The CDR3 has 14 residues. The germline V gene encodes CDR1 MNHNS and CDR2 SASEGT. CDR3 protein: CASSEWAEGYGYTF. CDR3 DNA sequence: TGTGCCAGCAGTGAATGGGCGGAGGGGTATGGCTACACCTTC.

The J gene is TRBJ1-5, the V gene TRBV7-2; D ambiguous. Trimming took 2 bases from V and 0 from J, leaving 8 bases between them. The germline CDR1 and CDR2 sequences are SGHTA and FQGNSA. CDR3 length: 15 amino acids. The CDR3 DNA is TGTGCCAGCAGCTTACTGGGTCTTAGCAATCAGCCCCAGCATTTT. Encoded protein: CASSLLGLSNQPQHF.

The V call is TRBV20-1, the J call TRBJ1-5, with TRBD1 matching over 7 bases. This CDR3 is 16 amino acids long. The germline V gene has CDR1 DFQATT and CDR2 SNEGSKA (reference sequence). V lost 1 base, J lost 7 bases, and 13 bases stayed unmatched. This CDR3 is CSARGPYEGARQPQHF. In nucleotides, the CDR3 is TGCAGTGCTAGAGGTCCTTATGAGGGGGCGAGACAGCCCCAGCATTTT.

Many counts were recorded for this clonotype. This sequence joins TRBV21-1 and TRBJ1-5; the DNA was not used to check the table's D call, TRBD1. TRBV21-1 is listed as a pseudogene. The CDR3 totals 15 residues. The DNA for the CDR3 is TGTGCCAGCATTCCGGGGCCGGAGTTTTCTCAGCCCCAGCATTTT. Its translation is CASIPGPEFSQPQHF.

This clonotype has ten or more counts. The chain uses TRBV5-1 and TRBJ1-1; the D gene is possibly TRBD1 (6 bases). V lost 1 base to trimming and J lost 1 base, with 8 bases between them. Germline assignment: CDR1 SGHRS and CDR2 YFSETQ. CDR3 length: 14 residues. The CDR3 reads CASSLTGQNTEAFF. In DNA, the CDR3 is TGCGCCAGCAGCTTGACAGGGCAGAACACTGAAGCTTTCTTT.

This clonotype was picked up many times. The rearrangement uses TRBV28 and TRBJ2-7; D unresolved. The CDR3 is made up of 12 amino acids. V was cut by 2 bases and J by 2 bases, with 4 bases left in between. Germline lookup yields CDR1 MDHEN and CDR2 SYDVKM. The CDR3: CASSLRAYEQYF. DNA for the CDR3: TGTGCCAGCAGTTTAAGGGCCTACGAGCAGTACTTC.